Presented here are 21 T cell receptor beta chains from one specimen sequenced in a study of T cell responses to AZD1222 COVID-19 vaccine. The data were produced by immunoSEQ multiplex PCR, yet TCRdb's version contains in-frame clones alone and is incomplete. The data hold about 120,000 clones, with more than 75% observed a single time. The sequencing here drew on peripheral blood, taken on day 0 of AZD1222 vaccination. The source is an adult in good health.

The table lists this clone with a count of one. J is TRBJ1-1 and V is TRBV7-3; 9 nucleotides align to TRBD1. Per germline, CDR1 SGHTA and CDR2 FQGTGA. The CDR3 loop spans 14 amino acids. The V gene end was trimmed by 5 bases and the J gene end by 4 bases; junction bases not matched to a gene: 5. The CDR3 here is CASSPGTGSTEAFF. CDR3 coding DNA: TGTGCCAGCAGCCCCGGGACAGGGAGCACTGAAGCTTTCTTT. Using reference TRBV7-3 and TRBJ1-1 for the parts outside the CDR3, the full variable domain is GAGVSQTPSNKVTEKGKYVELRCDPISGHTALYWYRQSLGQGPEFLIYFQGTGAADDSGLPNDRFFAVRPEGSVSTLKIQRTERGDSAVYLCASSPGTGSTEAFFGQGTRLTVV.

J is TRBJ1-4 and V is TRBV5-4; maybe TRBD1 (6 bases). V lost 3 bases and J lost 7, with 13 bases in between. The CDR3 loop spans 14 amino acids. Germline assignment: CDR1 SGHNT and CDR2 YYREEE (reference sequence). The DNA for the CDR3 is TGTGCCAGCAGCTCGCAGCAGGGGTCTGAAAAACTGTTTTTT. Amino acid sequence: CASSSQQGSEKLFF.

This clone was counted once. The chain is built from TRBV28 and TRBJ1-1; 8 nucleotides line up with TRBD1. The CDR3 loop spans 15 amino acids. Germline CDR1 is MDHEN and CDR2 is SYDVKM. V was clipped by 7 bases and J by 2 bases; unmatched bases: 9. The CDR3, as DNA: TGTGCCAGCAACGGACAGGGTAATTTTAACACTGAAGCTTTCTTT. Amino acids: CASNGQGNFNTEAFF.

J is TRBJ2-3 and V is TRBV7-2; D is unresolved. Trimming left V 3 bases short and J 4 bases short, with 8 bases between. The CDR3 has 13 residues. The germline V gene has CDR1 SGHTA and CDR2 FQGNSA. The CDR3 protein is CASSFEMSDTQYF. DNA of the CDR3: TGTGCCAGCAGCTTTGAAATGTCAGATACGCAGTATTTT.

This chain joins TRBV28 and TRBJ2-5; D is possibly TRBD2 (8 bases). V was clipped by 3 bases and J by 5 bases, with 22 bases between them. Germline lookup yields CDR1 MDHEN and CDR2 SYDVKM. The CDR3 runs to 17 residues. The CDR3 here is CASSLTGPSGGLETQYF. CDR3 coding DNA: TGTGCCAGCAGTTTGACAGGGCCCTCGGGAGGGCTGGAGACCCAGTACTTC.

This chain links TRBV5-6 with TRBJ2-3; no clear D. Trimming took off 3 bases at V and 4 bases at J, with 3 bases between the two ends. The CDR3 has 11 residues. Germline CDR1 and CDR2: SGHDT and YYEEEE. CDR3 in amino acids: CASSSADTQYF. The CDR3 coding sequence is TGTGCCAGCAGCTCGGCAGATACGCAGTATTTT.

The rearrangement joins TRBV7-2 to TRBJ1-1; D ambiguous. With 0 bases removed from V and 0 bases from J, the gap between germline ends came to 14 bases. Germline V gene lookup returns CDR1 SGHTA and CDR2 FQGNSA. CDR3 length equals 17 residues. The CDR3 DNA reads TGTGCCAGCAGCTTAGCCTTCATGTTGCCTGTGAACACTGAAGCTTTCTTT. Protein sequence: CASSLAFMLPVNTEAFF. The whole variable domain, filled in from reference TRBV7-2 and TRBJ1-1, reads GAGVSQSPSNKVTEKGKDVELRCDPISGHTALYWYRQSLGQGLEFLIYFQGNSAPDKSGLPSDRFSAERTGGSVSTLTIQRTQQEDSAVYLCASSLAFMLPVNTEAFFGQGTRLTVV.

The chain employs TRBV7-3 and TRBJ2-1; 7 bases map to TRBD2. CDR1 and CDR2 from the germline V gene are SGHTA and FQGTGA. V lost 3 bases and J lost 8; bases outside the gene matches: 10. There are 15 residues in the CDR3. For the CDR3, the DNA is TGTGCCAGCAGCTTGGGGGGGACTAAAAGGGATGAGCAGTTCTTC. Its translation is CASSLGGTKRDEQFF.

V is TRBV7-3 and J is TRBJ2-5; TRBD1 matches at 8 bases. The junction had 4 bases not matched to a gene; V was cut back by 2 bases and J by 5 bases. The CDR3 sequence is 14 residues long. The germline V gene encodes CDR1 SGHTA and CDR2 FQGTGA. CDR3: CASSLQGARETQYF. The CDR3 coding sequence is TGTGCCAGCAGCTTACAGGGGGCTAGGGAGACCCAGTACTTC. The variable domain in full, completed from reference TRBV7-3 and TRBJ2-5, reads GAGVSQTPSNKVTEKGKYVELRCDPISGHTALYWYRQSLGQGPEFLIYFQGTGAADDSGLPNDRFFAVRPEGSVSTLKIQRTERGDSAVYLCASSLQGARETQYFGPGTRLLVL.

The chain is built from TRBV18 and TRBJ2-3; tentative D call: TRBD1 (5 bases). This CDR3 contains 15 residues. The germline CDR1 and CDR2 sequences are KGHSH and LQKENI. V lost 2 bases and J lost 3, with 12 bases in between. The CDR3 sequence is CASSPSGMITDTQYF. CDR3 coding DNA: TGTGCCAGCTCACCATCAGGGATGATTACAGATACGCAGTATTTT.

The chain joins TRBV7-9 to TRBJ2-1; D may be TRBD1 (5 bases). The CDR3 length is 14 residues. Per the germline V gene, CDR1 is SEHNR and CDR2 is FQNEAQ (reference sequence). The V and J ends lost 8 bases and 7 bases respectively, with 18 bases between them. The chain's CDR3 is CASGSEARENEQFF. The CDR3 region has the DNA TGTGCCAGCGGTTCTGAAGCCAGGGAAAATGAGCAGTTCTTC.

The gene calls are TRBV12-3 or TRBV12-4 and TRBJ1-5, with D uncertain. The CDR3 runs 12 residues. Deletions cut 2 bases from V and 3 bases from J, with 2 bases between. The chain's CDR3 is CASSLNNQPQHF. CDR3 DNA: TGTGCCAGCAGTTTAAACAATCAGCCCCAGCATTTT.

The genes are TRBV4-3 and TRBJ1-5; a weak D match, TRBD1 (6 bases). Germline loops: CDR1 LGHNA, CDR2 YSLEER. The V gene lost 0 bases and the J gene lost 3 bases, with 9 bases spanning the gap. The CDR3 spans 15 residues. DNA of the CDR3: TGCGCCAGCAGCCAAGATCGGGGGCTCAATCAGCCCCAGCATTTT. Amino acid sequence: CASSQDRGLNQPQHF.

V gene TRBV2 combines with J gene TRBJ1-4; D is unclear. Trimming removed 7 bases at V and 0 bases at J, with 9 bases between. This CDR3 has 14 amino acids. Germline values: CDR1 SNHLY, CDR2 FYNNEI. The CDR3: CASKQGATNEKLFF. CDR3 DNA: TGTGCCAGCAAGCAAGGTGCAACTAATGAAAAACTGTTTTTT.

The rearrangement links TRBV30 to TRBJ2-2; no definite D call. Trimming pared 0 bases from V and 4 bases from J, leaving 9 bases between. Germline CDR1 is GTSNPN and CDR2 is SVGIG (reference sequence). This CDR3 comprises 14 residues. The CDR3 is CAWSVARSTGELFF. CDR3 coding DNA: TGTGCCTGGAGTGTAGCAAGGAGCACCGGGGAGCTGTTTTTT.

The chain employs TRBV27 and TRBJ1-2; the match to TRBD1 covers 8 bases. V shed 5 bases and J 3 bases; nucleotides not matched to a gene: 8. This CDR3 comprises 15 residues. Germline lookup yields CDR1 MNHEY and CDR2 SMNVEV (reference sequence). The CDR3 is CASSPRTGFDYGYTF. The CDR3 nucleotides are TGTGCCAGCAGTCCCCGGACAGGGTTTGACTATGGCTACACCTTC.

This clone is a singleton in its sample. The CDR3 reads CASSLPDRNTEAFF. DNA for the CDR3: TGTGCCAGCAGTTTACCGGACAGAAACACTGAAGCTTTCTTT. The rearrangement links TRBV28 to TRBJ1-1; TRBD1 might be the D (6 bases). This CDR3 has 14 amino acids. V lost 2 bases to trimming and J lost 2 bases, with 9 bases between them. Germline loops: CDR1 MDHEN, CDR2 SYDVKM.

This clone was counted a single time. The chain carries TRBV7-9 and TRBJ1-2; the D is unclear. The V gene lost 1 base and the J gene lost 0 bases, with 9 bases spanning the gap. CDR3 length: 15 residues. Looked up from germline, CDR1 is SEHNR and CDR2 is FQNEAQ (reference sequence). In DNA, the CDR3 is TGTGCCAGCAGCTTAGGCGTCCCCGCTAACTATGGCTACACCTTC. It codes for CASSLGVPANYGYTF.

The chain joins TRBV6-5 to TRBJ2-2; tentative D call: TRBD2 (5 bases). From germline, CDR1 is MNHEY and CDR2 SVGAGI. The length of the CDR3 is 14 residues. V was cut by 6 bases and J by 1 base, with 9 bases left in between. The CDR3 sequence is CASRWTGNTGELFF. The CDR3 DNA follows: TGTGCCAGCAGATGGACTGGGAACACCGGGGAGCTGTTTTTT.

The CDR3 DNA sequence: TGTGCCAGCAGCGTACGGGGACTCACGAGTACGGGTGAAAAACTGTTTTTT. It encodes CASSVRGLTSTGEKLFF. The rearrangement uses TRBV9 and TRBJ1-4, with a tentative D call TRBD1 (5 bases). This CDR3 spans 17 amino acids. Trimming pared 1 base from V and 7 bases from J, leaving 20 bases between. The V gene's germline CDR1 is SGDLS and CDR2 YYNGEE.

The CDR3: CASSLGQGGSTDTQYF. CDR3 coding DNA: TGTGCCAGTAGTCTCGGACAGGGCGGTAGCACAGATACGCAGTATTTT. The chain employs TRBV19 and TRBJ2-3; 8 bases agree with TRBD1. The V gene end was trimmed by 5 bases and the J gene end by 0 bases; junction bases not matched to a gene: 7. CDR3 length: 16 residues. Germline-derived CDR1 and CDR2 are LNHDA and SQIVND (reference sequence).